Listed here is a single T cell receptor beta chain. Its target is unknown. The germline gives CDR1 MGHRA, CDR2 YSYEKL. CDR3 length: 13 residues. V lost 7 bases and J lost 4, with 10 bases in between. TCRdb fed the reads into MiXCR, producing one record per CDR3 protein. The table lists some 920,000 distinct CDR3 sequences, roughly 30% of them singletons. This record comes from a study of T cell repertoires in cytomegalovirus infection. Study findings and constraints: Summed frequency of public TCR beta families distinguished CMV carriers with the relevant HLA.

This TCR was recovered from a human donor in good health (CMV status not recorded). Some clones in this sample may be carry-over from other donors' samples. The V gene is TRBV4-1, the J gene TRBJ2-2; D gene ambiguous. Sequencing used cultured CD8+ T cells from PBMCs, obtained from culture after CMV antigen stimulation. CDR3 coding DNA: TGCGCCAGCACTCAGTCGGGCACCGGGGAGCTGTTTTTT. Translated: CASTQSGTGELFF.